The present entry profiles one TCR beta chain with its context. Authors' analysis steps: Amplification with reference gene primers provided the estimates of nucleated cell counts. Libraries were prepared by immunoSEQ multiplex PCR; TCRdb keeps only in-frame clonotypes and omits some of them. V, J and clone size were drawn from that table, and D and trimming were deduced from the DNA. Seen here are 35,000 to 50,000 clones, 73% observed once, and the top ten hold around 60%. These data are taken from a study of blood T cell repertoires in COVID-19. Sequenced material: peripheral blood. The sequence derives from a man older than 75 with acute or convalescent COVID-19.

CDR3 in amino acids: CASSLVTSGTSFNEQFF. The CDR3 DNA follows: TGCGCCAGCAGCTTGGTGACTAGCGGGACCAGCTTTAATGAGCAGTTCTTC. The chain has TRBV5-1 and TRBJ2-1; 11 nucleotides agree with TRBD2. Losses at the gene ends were 0 bases for V and 7 bases for J; bases not matched to a gene: 9. Germline V gives CDR1 SGHRS, CDR2 YFSETQ. The CDR3 is 17 amino acids. The whole variable domain, remainder taken from reference TRBV5-1 and TRBJ2-1, is KAGVTQTPRYLIKTRGQQVTLSCSPISGHRSVSWYQQTPGQGLQFLFEYFSETQRNKGNFPGRFSGRQFSNSRSEMNVSTLELGDSALYLCASSLVTSGTSFNEQFFGPGTRLTVL.